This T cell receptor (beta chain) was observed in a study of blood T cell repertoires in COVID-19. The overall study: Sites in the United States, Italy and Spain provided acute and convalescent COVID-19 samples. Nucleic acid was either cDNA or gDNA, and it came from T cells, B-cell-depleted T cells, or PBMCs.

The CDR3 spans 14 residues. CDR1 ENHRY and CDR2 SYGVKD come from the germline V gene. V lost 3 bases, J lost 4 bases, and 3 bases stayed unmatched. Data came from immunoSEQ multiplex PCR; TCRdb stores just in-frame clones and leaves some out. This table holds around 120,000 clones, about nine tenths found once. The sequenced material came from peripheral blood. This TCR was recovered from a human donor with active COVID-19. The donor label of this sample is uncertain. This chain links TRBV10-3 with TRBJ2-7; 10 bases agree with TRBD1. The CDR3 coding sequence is TGTGCCATCAGTGAAAGACAGGGGGCTTACGAGCAGTACTTC. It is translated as CAISERQGAYEQYF.